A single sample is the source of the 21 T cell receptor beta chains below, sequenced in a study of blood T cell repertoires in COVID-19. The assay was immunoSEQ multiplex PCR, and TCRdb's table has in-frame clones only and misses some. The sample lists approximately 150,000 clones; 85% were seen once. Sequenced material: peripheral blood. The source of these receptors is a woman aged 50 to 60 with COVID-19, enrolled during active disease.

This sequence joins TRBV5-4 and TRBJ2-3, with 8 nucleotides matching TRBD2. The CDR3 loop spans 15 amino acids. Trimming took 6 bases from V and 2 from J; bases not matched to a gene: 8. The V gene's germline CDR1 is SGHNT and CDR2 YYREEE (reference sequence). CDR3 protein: CASTLQRGNTDTQYF. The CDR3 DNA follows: TGTGCCAGCACTCTACAGCGGGGGAACACAGATACGCAGTATTTT.

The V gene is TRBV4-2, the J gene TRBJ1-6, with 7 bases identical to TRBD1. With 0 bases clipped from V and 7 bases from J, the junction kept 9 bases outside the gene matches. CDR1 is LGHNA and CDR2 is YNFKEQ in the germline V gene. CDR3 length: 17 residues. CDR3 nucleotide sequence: TGTGCCAGCAGCCAAGATAGGGTGGGGACAGACAATTCACCCCTCCACTTT. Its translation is CASSQDRVGTDNSPLHF.

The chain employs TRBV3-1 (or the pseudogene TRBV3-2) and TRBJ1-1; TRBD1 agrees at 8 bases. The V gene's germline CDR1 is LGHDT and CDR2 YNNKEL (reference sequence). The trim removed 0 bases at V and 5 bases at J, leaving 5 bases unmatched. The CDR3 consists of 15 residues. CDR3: CASSQEQGVRTEAFF. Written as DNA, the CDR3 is TGTGCCAGCAGCCAAGAACAGGGGGTTCGGACTGAAGCTTTCTTT.

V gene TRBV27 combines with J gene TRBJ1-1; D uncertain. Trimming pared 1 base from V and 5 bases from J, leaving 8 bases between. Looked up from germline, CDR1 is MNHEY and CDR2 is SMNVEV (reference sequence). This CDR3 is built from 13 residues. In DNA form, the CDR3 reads TGTGCCAGCAGTTTATTAGGCGGGACTGAAGCTTTCTTT. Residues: CASSLLGGTEAFF.

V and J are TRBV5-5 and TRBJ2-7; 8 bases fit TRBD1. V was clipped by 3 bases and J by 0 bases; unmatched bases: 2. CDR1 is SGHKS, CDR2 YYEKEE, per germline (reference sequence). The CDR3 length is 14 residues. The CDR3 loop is CASSSGTGSYEQYF. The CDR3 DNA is TGTGCCAGCAGCTCCGGGACAGGCTCCTACGAGCAGTACTTC.

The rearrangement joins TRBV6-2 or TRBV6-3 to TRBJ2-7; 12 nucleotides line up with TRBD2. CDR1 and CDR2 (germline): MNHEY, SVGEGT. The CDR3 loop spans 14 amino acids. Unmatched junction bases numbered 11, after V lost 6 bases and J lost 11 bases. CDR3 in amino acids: CASSLRTSGEEEYF. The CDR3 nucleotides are TGTGCCAGCAGCCTCCGGACTAGCGGGGAAGAGGAGTACTTC.

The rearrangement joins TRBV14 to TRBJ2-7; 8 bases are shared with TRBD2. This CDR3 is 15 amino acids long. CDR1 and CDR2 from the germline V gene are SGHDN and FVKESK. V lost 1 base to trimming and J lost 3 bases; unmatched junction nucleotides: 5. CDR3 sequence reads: CASSQGTSYFYEQYF. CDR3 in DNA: TGTGCCAGCAGCCAAGGGACTAGCTATTTCTACGAGCAGTACTTC.

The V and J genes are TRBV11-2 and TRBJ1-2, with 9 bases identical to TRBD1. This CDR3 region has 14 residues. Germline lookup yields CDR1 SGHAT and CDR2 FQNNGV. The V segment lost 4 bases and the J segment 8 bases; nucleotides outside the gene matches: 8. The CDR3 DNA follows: TGTGCCAGCAGCTCTGGACAGGGGAATAGCGGCTACACCTTC. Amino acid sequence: CASSSGQGNSGYTF.

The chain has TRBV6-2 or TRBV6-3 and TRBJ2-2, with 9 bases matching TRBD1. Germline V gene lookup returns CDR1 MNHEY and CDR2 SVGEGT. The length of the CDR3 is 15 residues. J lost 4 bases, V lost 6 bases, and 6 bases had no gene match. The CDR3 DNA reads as TGTGCCAGCAGCCCGGACAGGGGCTTCACCGGGGAGCTGTTTTTT. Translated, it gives CASSPDRGFTGELFF.

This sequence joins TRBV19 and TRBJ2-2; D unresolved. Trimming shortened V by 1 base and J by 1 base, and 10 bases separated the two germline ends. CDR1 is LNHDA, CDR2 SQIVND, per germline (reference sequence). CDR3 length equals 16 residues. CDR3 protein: CASSIGGLENTGELFF. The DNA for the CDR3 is TGTGCCAGTAGTATAGGAGGCCTGGAGAACACCGGGGAGCTGTTTTTT.

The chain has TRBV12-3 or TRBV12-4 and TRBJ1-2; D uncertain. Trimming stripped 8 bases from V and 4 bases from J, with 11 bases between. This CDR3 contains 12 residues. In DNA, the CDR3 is TGTGCCAGCTCCGGTCTAGGCTATGGCTACACCTTC. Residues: CASSGLGYGYTF.

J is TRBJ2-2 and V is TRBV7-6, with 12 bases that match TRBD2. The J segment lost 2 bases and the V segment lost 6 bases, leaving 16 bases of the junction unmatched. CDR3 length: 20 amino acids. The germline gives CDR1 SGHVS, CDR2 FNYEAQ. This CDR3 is CASSLLAGGPLQKNTGELFF. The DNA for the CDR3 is TGTGCCAGCAGTTTACTAGCGGGGGGTCCCCTCCAAAAAAACACCGGGGAGCTGTTTTTT.

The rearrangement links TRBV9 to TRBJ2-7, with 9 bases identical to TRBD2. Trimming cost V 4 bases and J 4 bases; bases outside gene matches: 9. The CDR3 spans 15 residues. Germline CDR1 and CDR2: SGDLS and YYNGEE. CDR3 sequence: CASSTNPGLAYEQYF. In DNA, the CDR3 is TGTGCCAGCAGCACGAACCCGGGACTAGCTTACGAGCAGTACTTC.

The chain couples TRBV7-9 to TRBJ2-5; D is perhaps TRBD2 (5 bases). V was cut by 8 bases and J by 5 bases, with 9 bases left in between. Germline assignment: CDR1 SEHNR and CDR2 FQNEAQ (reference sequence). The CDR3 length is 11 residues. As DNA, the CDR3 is TGTGCCAGCGGGAGCGCGGAGACCCAGTACTTC. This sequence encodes CASGSAETQYF. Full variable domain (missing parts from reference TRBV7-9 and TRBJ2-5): DTGVSQNPRHKITKRGQNVTFRCDPISEHNRLYWYRQTLGQGPEFLTYFQNEAQLEKSRLLSDRFSAERPKGSFSTLEIQRTEQGDSAMYLCASGSAETQYFGPGTRLLVL.

CDR3 sequence reads: CASSQDPRGGQPQHF. In DNA, the CDR3 is TGTGCCAGCAGCCAAGATCCGCGGGGAGGCCAGCCCCAGCATTTT. The J gene is TRBJ1-5, the V gene TRBV3-1 (or the pseudogene TRBV3-2); D not certain. Trimming shortened V by 0 bases and J by 7 bases, and 13 bases separated the two germline ends. CDR1 and CDR2 from the germline V gene are LGHDT and YNNKEL (reference sequence). This CDR3 comprises 15 residues.

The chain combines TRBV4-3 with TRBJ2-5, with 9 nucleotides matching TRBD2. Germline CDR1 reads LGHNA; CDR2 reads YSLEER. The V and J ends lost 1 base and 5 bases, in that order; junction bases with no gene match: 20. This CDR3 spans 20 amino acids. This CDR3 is CASSQVGGRGLALFGETQYF. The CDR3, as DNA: TGCGCCAGCAGCCAAGTAGGAGGGCGGGGACTAGCCCTTTTTGGGGAGACCCAGTACTTC.

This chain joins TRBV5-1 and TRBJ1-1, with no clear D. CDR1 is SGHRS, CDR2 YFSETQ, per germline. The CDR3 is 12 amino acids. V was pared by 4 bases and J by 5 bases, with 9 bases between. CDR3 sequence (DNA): TGCGCCAGCAGCGAGGGTATGACTGAAGCTTTCTTT. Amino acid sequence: CASSEGMTEAFF.

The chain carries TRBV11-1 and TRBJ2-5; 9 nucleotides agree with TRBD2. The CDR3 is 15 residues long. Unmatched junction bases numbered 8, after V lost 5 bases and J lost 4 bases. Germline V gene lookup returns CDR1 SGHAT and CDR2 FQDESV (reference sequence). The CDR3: CASSQRGAGPETQYF. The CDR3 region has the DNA TGTGCCAGCAGCCAGCGGGGGGCCGGCCCAGAGACCCAGTACTTC.

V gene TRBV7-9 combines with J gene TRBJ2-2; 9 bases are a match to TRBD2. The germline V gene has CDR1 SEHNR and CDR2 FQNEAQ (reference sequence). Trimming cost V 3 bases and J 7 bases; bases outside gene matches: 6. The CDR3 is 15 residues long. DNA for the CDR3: TGTGCCAGCAGCTTCGCGGGGGGGCCTATCGGGGAGCTGTTTTTT. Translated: CASSFAGGPIGELFF.

CDR3 protein: CASSLGGRSTF. The CDR3 region has the DNA TGTGCCAGCAGTCTGGGGGGTAGATCGACCTTC. The gene calls are TRBV7-9 and TRBJ1-2; tentative D call: TRBD1 (5 bases). Germline CDR1 SEHNR, CDR2 FQNEAQ (reference sequence). V dropped 6 bases and J dropped 14 bases, with 16 bases sitting between them. The CDR3 is 11 residues long.

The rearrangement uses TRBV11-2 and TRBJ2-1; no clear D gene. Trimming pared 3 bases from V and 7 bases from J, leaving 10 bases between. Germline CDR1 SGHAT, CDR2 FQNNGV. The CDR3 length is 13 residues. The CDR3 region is CASSFVQKNEQFF. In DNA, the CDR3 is TGTGCCAGCAGCTTTGTTCAGAAAAATGAGCAGTTCTTC.